These 32 T cell receptor beta chains originate from one sample sequenced in a study of T-cell reconstitution after alpha-beta-depleted transplantation in children. Unique molecular identifiers were used in preparing the TCRbeta library. TCRdb reprocessed the PCR reads via MiXCR and lists one record per CDR3 protein. The sample contains about 300,000 distinct CDR3 sequences, about 9.5% of which appear only once. The sequences come from PBMCs, collected before TCRalphabeta/CD19-depleted stem cell transplant. The receptors come from a boy under two years old with acute myeloid leukemia, due to receive a stem cell transplant.

The table lists this clonotype with a count of one. The V call is TRBV7-3, the J call TRBJ2-7, with D perhaps matching TRBD1 (5 bases). Germline CDR1 SGHTA, CDR2 FQGTGA. The V and J ends lost 3 bases and 1 base respectively, with 7 bases between them. The CDR3 is made up of 13 amino acids. Here the CDR3 reads CASSLTESYEQYV. CDR3 DNA sequence: TGTGCCAGCAGCTTGACAGAATCCTACGAGCAGTACGTC.

Points on this clonotype: This may stem from a read error, because a much larger clone lies one nucleotide away. V and J are TRBV29-1 and TRBJ2-7, with 7 bases fitting TRBD2. The CDR3 length is 15 residues. The V gene's germline CDR1 is SQVTM and CDR2 ANQGSEA. Losses at the gene ends were 8 bases for V and 3 bases for J; bases not matched to a gene: 16. CDR3 sequence (DNA): TGCAGCATTGTGTCTGGGGGGGAGATAGACTACGAGCAGTACTTC. This gives the protein CSIVSGGEIDYEQYF.

The chain carries TRBV18 and TRBJ2-7, with 7 bases matching TRBD2. The germline gives CDR1 KGHSH, CDR2 LQKENI. Trimming at V came to 8 bases and at J to 3 bases, leaving 10 bases not matched to a gene. CDR3 length: 14 amino acids. This CDR3 reads CASAGDRGNYEQYF. For the CDR3, the DNA is TGTGCCAGCGCGGGAGACAGAGGTAACTACGAGCAGTACTTC.

Ten or more counts support this clonotype. The rearrangement uses TRBV12-3 or TRBV12-4 and TRBJ2-1; D perhaps matches TRBD2 (6 bases). This CDR3 region has 16 residues. Trimming removed 7 bases at V and 0 bases at J, with 16 bases between. The CDR3 DNA reads TGTGCCAGCAAACTCTATGCGGGACCCTCCTACAATGAGCAGTTCTTC. Translation gives CASKLYAGPSYNEQFF.

This clonotype was observed a handful of times. The V gene is TRBV7-2, the J gene TRBJ2-3; a weak D match, TRBD2 (5 bases). There are 13 residues in the CDR3. V lost 6 bases to trimming and J lost 6 bases, with 13 bases between them. The germline CDR1 and CDR2 sequences are SGHTA and FQGNSA. The CDR3 protein is CASRGSRGDTQYF. Here the CDR3 DNA reads TGTGCCAGCAGAGGATCCCGCGGGGATACGCAGTATTTT. Using reference TRBV7-2 and TRBJ2-3 for the parts outside the CDR3, the full variable domain is GAGVSQSPSNKVTEKGKDVELRCDPISGHTALYWYRQSLGQGLEFLIYFQGNSAPDKSGLPSDRFSAERTGGSVSTLTIQRTQQEDSAVYLCASRGSRGDTQYFGPGTRLTVL.

This clonotype occurred many times. This chain uses TRBV6-5 with TRBJ2-2; 7 bases are a match to TRBD2. Germline V CDR1 and CDR2: MNHEY, SVGAGI. The CDR3 has 18 residues. V gave up 2 bases and J gave up 4 bases; unmatched junction bases: 13. As DNA, the CDR3 is TGTGCCAGCAGTTACGATCTGGGAGGGATAAGGAGCACCGGGGAGCTGTTTTTT. Amino acids: CASSYDLGGIRSTGELFF.

In its sample, this clonotype was seen many times. The V call is TRBV20-1, the J call TRBJ2-3, with D perhaps TRBD1 (6 bases). V was pared by 1 base and J by 3 bases, with 23 bases between. This CDR3 is 18 amino acids long. Germline V gene lookup returns CDR1 DFQATT and CDR2 SNEGSKA (reference sequence). CDR3 in DNA: TGCAGTGCTAGAGGCCTCCGATTAACAGGGATAGGAACAGATACGCAGTATTTT. This codes for CSARGLRLTGIGTDTQYF.

On this clonotype: A much more abundant neighbour one base away suggests this may be a read error. V usage is TRBV3-1 and J usage is TRBJ1-1; 9 nucleotides match TRBD1. This CDR3 has 15 amino acids. V shed 4 bases, J shed 4 bases, and the junction held 7 bases outside the gene matches. Germline assignment: CDR1 LGHDT and CDR2 YNNKEL (reference sequence). The CDR3 DNA is TGTGCCAGCAGCCCCGGGACAGGGTACTGCACTGAAGCTTTCTTT. Encoded protein: CASSPGTGYCTEAFF. The full variable domain, rest sourced from reference TRBV3-1 and TRBJ1-1, is DTAVSQTPKYLVTQMGNDKSIKCEQNLGHDTMYWYKQDSKKFLKIMFSYNNKELIINETVPNRFSPKSPDKAHLNLHINSLELGDSAVYFCASSPGTGYCTEAFFGQGTRLTVV.

The table lists this clonotype with a few counts. The genes are TRBV11-2 and TRBJ2-1; the match to TRBD2 covers 7 bases. The CDR3 is 13 residues long. V gave up 6 bases and J gave up 7 bases; unmatched junction bases: 6. Germline loops: CDR1 SGHAT, CDR2 FQNNGV. The CDR3 loop reads CASRMGGTNEQFF. In DNA form, the CDR3 reads TGTGCCAGCAGAATGGGGGGGACGAATGAGCAGTTCTTC.

The chain carries TRBV11-2 and TRBJ2-4; D may be TRBD1 (6 bases). The V end was cut by 3 bases, the J end by 9 bases, with 15 bases between. CDR3 length: 14 residues. Germline V gives CDR1 SGHAT, CDR2 FQNNGV. The CDR3 DNA is TGTGCCAGCAGCTTGGTGGGGGCCACGAGCATTCAGTACTTC. Translating it yields CASSLVGATSIQYF.

The rearrangement links TRBV5-1 to TRBJ1-2, with a weak D call TRBD1 (6 bases). Trimming took off 8 bases at V and 8 bases at J, with 16 bases between the two ends. The CDR3 sequence is 12 residues long. Germline CDR1 SGHRS, CDR2 YFSETQ. The CDR3 here is CASRGGRGGYTF. The CDR3 bases are TGCGCCAGTAGAGGGGGACGAGGAGGCTACACCTTC.

This clonotype was found many times. The genes are TRBV12-3 or TRBV12-4 and TRBJ2-7, with 9 bases fitting TRBD1. This CDR3 has 14 amino acids. V was pared by 10 bases and J by 6 bases, with 13 bases of the junction left unmatched. The CDR3 bases are TGTGCCATCCTCCCCGGGGGACAGGGAACCGAGCAGTACTTC. This gives the protein CAILPGGQGTEQYF.

The V and J genes are TRBV20-1 and TRBJ1-5; 8 nucleotides line up with TRBD1. V lost 3 bases to trimming and J lost 3 bases; unmatched junction nucleotides: 4. The CDR3 covers 14 residues. Germline V lookup: CDR1 DFQATT, CDR2 SNEGSKA (reference sequence). The CDR3: CSARSDRANQPQHF. CDR3 bases: TGCAGTGCTAGGTCGGACAGGGCCAATCAGCCCCAGCATTTT.

This clonotype was seen repeatedly, ten times or more. The gene calls are TRBV25-1 and TRBJ2-5; TRBD1 matches at 8 bases. CDR3 length: 14 residues. Germline V lookup: CDR1 MGHDK, CDR2 SYGVNS. Germline trimming cut 6 bases from V and 2 bases from J; bases unmatched to any gene: 5. The CDR3 region is CASRRTGSQETQYF. The CDR3 region has the DNA TGTGCCAGCAGGAGGACAGGGTCGCAAGAGACCCAGTACTTC. Together with reference TRBV25-1 and TRBJ2-5, the CDR3 gives the full variable domain: EADIYQTPRYLVIGTGKKITLECSQTMGHDKMYWYQQDPGMELHLIHYSYGVNSTEKGDLSSESTVSRIRTEHFPLTLESARPSHTSQYLCASRRTGSQETQYFGPGTRLLVL.

In this sample, this clonotype turned up many times. The chain carries TRBV15 and TRBJ2-7, with D maybe TRBD1 (7 bases). From germline, CDR1 is LNHNV and CDR2 YYDKDF (reference sequence). The CDR3 is 17 amino acids. With 0 bases removed from V and 0 bases from J, the gap between germline ends came to 15 bases. CDR3 sequence: CATSRDAGGFSSYEQYF. Written as DNA, the CDR3 is TGTGCCACCAGCAGAGATGCAGGGGGGTTTAGCTCCTACGAGCAGTACTTC.

There are many counts of this clonotype. This chain connects TRBV20-1 to TRBJ2-1; 9 nucleotides align to TRBD2. The length of the CDR3 is 17 residues. J lost 9 bases, V lost 1 base, and 16 bases had no gene match. Germline CDR1 and CDR2: DFQATT and SNEGSKA (reference sequence). The CDR3 spells CSARGPRGSGGRGEQFF. The DNA of the CDR3 is TGCAGTGCTAGAGGACCCCGAGGTAGCGGGGGTCGAGGTGAGCAGTTCTTC.

This clonotype was detected a few times. The V and J genes are TRBV12-3 or TRBV12-4 and TRBJ2-3; no definite D call. Trimming took off 2 bases at V and 1 base at J, with 7 bases between the two ends. CDR3 length: 14 residues. This CDR3 reads CASSLWVGTDTQYF. CDR3 DNA: TGTGCCAGCAGTTTATGGGTGGGCACAGATACGCAGTATTTT.

Only a few counts were recorded for this clonotype. This chain connects TRBV7-6 to TRBJ2-2, with D tentatively TRBD1 or TRBD2 (5 bases each). The V end was cut by 5 bases, the J end by 5 bases, with 15 bases between. Germline loops: CDR1 SGHVS, CDR2 FNYEAQ. This CDR3 spans 15 amino acids. Here the CDR3 DNA reads TGTGCCAGCAGCCCCCGGGCCGGGGCAACCGGGGAGCTGTTTTTT. Its translation: CASSPRAGATGELFF.

There are many counts of this clonotype. A junction end diverges from the germline sequence, so it may reflect a read error. The CDR3 DNA sequence: TGTGCCAGCAGCCAGGACAGGCGGGAGCTGCACTTC. Its protein is CASSQDRRELHF. This chain joins TRBV7-2 and TRBJ2-7; D tentatively reads TRBD1 or TRBD2 (7 bases each). This CDR3 is built from 12 residues. In germline, CDR1 is SGHTA, CDR2 FQGNSA. Using reference TRBV7-2 and TRBJ2-7 for the parts outside the CDR3, the full variable domain is GAGVSQSPSNKVTEKGKDVELRCDPISGHTALYWYRQSLGQGLEFLIYFQGNSAPDKSGLPSDRFSAERTGGSVSTLTIQRTQQEDSAVYLCASSQDRRELHFGPGTRLTVT.

This chain connects TRBV7-7 to TRBJ2-5; TRBD1 agrees at 9 bases. V was pared by 4 bases and J by 2 bases, with 5 bases of the junction left unmatched. Germline V gene lookup returns CDR1 SSHAT and CDR2 FNYEAQ (reference sequence). The CDR3 extends over 15 amino acids. The DNA of the CDR3 is TGTGCCAGCAGCTCCGGGACAGGGCAACAAGAGACCCAGTACTTC. Translating gives CASSSGTGQQETQYF.

This clonotype was counted many times. The rearrangement links TRBV4-1 to TRBJ2-5; D uncertain. This CDR3 is built from 14 residues. Germline lookup yields CDR1 MGHRA and CDR2 YSYEKL. Trimming took off 0 bases at V and 3 bases at J, with 8 bases between the two ends. CDR3 coding DNA: TGCGCCAGCAGCCAAGATCAAAGGGAAGAGACCCAGTACTTC. This translates into CASSQDQREETQYF.

This clonotype was observed many times. The chain uses TRBV12-3 or TRBV12-4 and TRBJ2-1, with D perhaps matching TRBD2 (5 bases). The CDR3 is 16 residues long. V was pared by 3 bases and J by 0 bases, with 12 bases between. CDR3 coding DNA: TGTGCCAGCAGTTTTAGGACGGGGAGCTCCTACAATGAGCAGTTCTTC. Translating gives CASSFRTGSSYNEQFF.

In this sample, this clonotype turned up a few times. V and J are TRBV5-1 and TRBJ1-1; 8 nucleotides match TRBD1. V dropped 4 bases and J dropped 0; count of bases not matched to a gene: 8. The CDR3 loop spans 16 amino acids. CDR1 is SGHRS and CDR2 is YFSETQ in the germline V gene. CDR3 bases: TGCGCCAGCAGCGCGGCCGGACAGGGAATGAACACTGAAGCTTTCTTT. Protein: CASSAAGQGMNTEAFF.

This chain links TRBV24-1 with TRBJ2-7; D remains ambiguous. Germline V gene data show CDR1 as KGHDR and CDR2 as SFDVKD. V was clipped by 1 base and J by 5 bases, with 5 bases between them. CDR3 length: 12 amino acids. CDR3 region: CATSDFKDEQYF. The CDR3 DNA is TGTGCCACCAGTGATTTCAAGGACGAGCAGTACTTC.

In regard to this clonotype: Given a much more abundant clone one base away, this may be a read error. CDR3 in DNA: TGTGCCAGCAGTGATTATAACTATGGCTACACCTTC. It codes for CASSDYNYGYTF. The chain joins TRBV28 to TRBJ1-2; D remains unclear. V lost 5 bases to trimming and J lost 1 base, with 5 bases between them. Germline values: CDR1 MDHEN, CDR2 SYDVKM. This CDR3 region has 12 residues.

This clonotype was seen ten or more times. This chain uses TRBV29-1 with TRBJ2-7, with 10 bases matching TRBD1. V lost 4 bases to trimming and J lost 5 bases; unmatched junction nucleotides: 5. The CDR3 runs 13 residues. Per the germline V gene, CDR1 is SQVTM and CDR2 is ANQGSEA. The CDR3: CSVAGQGIDEQYF. The CDR3 DNA reads as TGCAGCGTTGCGGGACAGGGGATAGACGAGCAGTACTTC.

There are many counts of this clonotype. The chain combines TRBV7-2 with TRBJ2-5; 13 bases map to TRBD2. Trimming cost V 0 bases and J 2 bases; bases outside gene matches: 15. Looked up from germline, CDR1 is SGHTA and CDR2 is FQGNSA. The CDR3 spans 21 residues. The CDR3 coding sequence is TGTGCCAGCAGCTTAGCACCCCCACTAGCGGGAGGGCCGAGGCAACAAGAGACCCAGTACTTC. It encodes CASSLAPPLAGGPRQQETQYF.

This clonotype showed up many times. The chain combines TRBV15 with TRBJ2-7; possibly TRBD2 for D (7 bases). V was pared by 8 bases and J by 3 bases, with 20 bases between. The CDR3 sequence is 15 residues long. Germline assignment: CDR1 LNHNV and CDR2 YYDKDF (reference sequence). CDR3 sequence: CATSQWGGPNYEQYF. CDR3 nucleotides: TGTGCCACCTCCCAGTGGGGGGGGCCGAACTACGAGCAGTACTTC. Complete variable domain (other parts from reference TRBV15 and TRBJ2-7): DAMVIQNPRYQVTQFGKPVTLSCSQTLNHNVMYWYQQKSSQAPKLLFHYYDKDFNNEADTPDNFQSRRPNTSFCFLDIRSPGLGDTAMYLCATSQWGGPNYEQYFGPGTRLTVT.

This clonotype occurred once. The genes are TRBV11-3 and TRBJ1-3; 8 positions match TRBD1. The CDR3 sequence is 16 residues long. Germline CDR1 and CDR2: SGHNT and YENEEA. V was pared by 6 bases and J by 7 bases, with 14 bases of the junction left unmatched. CDR3 DNA sequence: TGTGCCAGCAGTGCGCTCCCGGGACAGGAAGAGAACACCATATATTTT. Amino acids: CASSALPGQEENTIYF.

This clonotype was seen many times. The chain's CDR3 is CASSGPLPGTGTNEQYF. Here the CDR3 DNA reads TGTGCCAGCAGTGGCCCCCTCCCCGGGACAGGGACCAACGAGCAGTACTTC. The rearrangement links TRBV25-1 to TRBJ2-7, with 9 bases that match TRBD1. The CDR3 runs to 17 residues. Germline V gene data show CDR1 as MGHDK and CDR2 as SYGVNS. V lost 4 bases, J lost 5 bases, and 15 bases stayed unmatched.

This clonotype has a count of ten or more. This chain uses TRBV10-3 with TRBJ2-6; 12 bases fit TRBD2. With V trimmed by 4 bases and J by 0 bases, 1 base remained unmatched. The CDR3 spans 17 residues. Looked up from germline, CDR1 is ENHRY and CDR2 is SYGVKD. In DNA form, the CDR3 reads TGTGCCATCAGTGGACTAGCGGGAGCCTCTGGGGCCAACGTCCTGACTTTC. It specifies CAISGLAGASGANVLTF.

This clonotype was observed at least ten times. The V call is TRBV7-3, the J call TRBJ2-2; D ambiguous. Germline assignment: CDR1 SGHTA and CDR2 FQGTGA. V was cut by 0 bases and J by 4 bases, with 6 bases left in between. This CDR3 spans 14 amino acids. CDR3 loop: CASSLTRLTGELFF. The DNA of the CDR3 is TGTGCCAGCAGCTTAACGCGCCTCACCGGGGAGCTGTTTTTT. Using reference TRBV7-3 and TRBJ2-2 for the parts outside the CDR3, the full variable domain is GAGVSQTPSNKVTEKGKYVELRCDPISGHTALYWYRQSLGQGPEFLIYFQGTGAADDSGLPNDRFFAVRPEGSVSTLKIQRTERGDSAVYLCASSLTRLTGELFFGEGSRLTVL.